The present T cell receptor beta chain was sequenced within a study of cytotoxic CD8 clonotypes in ibrutinib-treated CLL. About the research overall: Across samples, productive templates numbered some 250,000 and productive rearrangements reached roughly 98,000 on average. Whole-study results and caveats: The times at which samples were taken varied between sustained-remission and progressing patients. Clonality went up at the time of ibrutinib response, stayed stable in sustained remission, and later dropped back toward its baseline level at progression.

On this clone: Its target is not known.

V was clipped by 2 bases and J by 0 bases, with 12 bases between them. From germline, CDR1 is MGHDK and CDR2 SYGVNS. The CDR3 totals 16 residues. T cells were sequenced at a targeted depth of 1 in 200,000 to 1 in 1 million. Using immunoSEQ multiplex PCR, the repertoire was profiled, and TCRdb retains in-frame clones only, with some absent. The table includes 50,000 to 65,000 clones, 57% detected once. The source material was PBMCs, sampled after 12 months of ibrutinib treatment. The rearrangement links TRBV25-1 to TRBJ2-3, with a possible D match to TRBD2 (5 bases). The clonotype was recovered from a human donor with chronic lymphocytic leukemia. This CDR3 reads CASSERGSSSTDTQYF. The CDR3 coding sequence is TGTGCCAGCAGTGAACGAGGGTCTTCTAGCACAGATACGCAGTATTTT.